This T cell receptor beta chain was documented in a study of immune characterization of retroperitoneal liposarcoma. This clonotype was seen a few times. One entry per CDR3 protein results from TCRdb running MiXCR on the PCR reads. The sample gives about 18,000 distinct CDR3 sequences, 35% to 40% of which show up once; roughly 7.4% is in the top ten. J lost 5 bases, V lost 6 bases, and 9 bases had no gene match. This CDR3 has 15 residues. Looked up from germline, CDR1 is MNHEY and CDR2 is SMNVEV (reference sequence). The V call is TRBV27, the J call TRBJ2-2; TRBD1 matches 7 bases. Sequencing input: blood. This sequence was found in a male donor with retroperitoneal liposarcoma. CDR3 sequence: CASRLDRVSTGELFF. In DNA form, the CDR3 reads TGTGCCAGCAGACTCGACAGGGTTTCTACCGGGGAGCTGTTTTTT.